Following are 25 T cell receptor beta chains from one sample sequenced in a study of monozygotic twins with cystic fibrosis. Using immunoSEQ multiplex PCR, the repertoire was profiled, and TCRdb retains in-frame clones only, with some absent. The sample records about 32,000 clones, 92% being singletons. The sample was blood. The receptors come from a girl aged 2 to 10 with cystic fibrosis.

J is TRBJ2-4 and V is TRBV4-1; D is undetermined. From germline, CDR1 is MGHRA and CDR2 YSYEKL. The ends were cut back, 1 base at V and 6 bases at J, with 10 bases in the middle. There are 14 residues in the CDR3. CDR3 coding DNA: TGCGCCAGCAGCCAAGGGCCCCTGGGAAACATTCAGTACTTC. Translation gives CASSQGPLGNIQYF.

The chain joins TRBV20-1 to TRBJ1-6, with unresolved D. Germline values: CDR1 DFQATT, CDR2 SNEGSKA (reference sequence). The CDR3 has 11 residues. The V and J ends lost 3 bases and 7 bases respectively, with 4 bases between them. The CDR3 here is CSASQNSPLHF. The CDR3 DNA follows: TGCAGTGCTAGCCAGAATTCACCCCTCCACTTT.

CDR3 DNA: TGTGCCAGCAGCTTTGTAGCGGGAGCGGGCTACAATGAGCAGTTCTTC. Its protein is CASSFVAGAGYNEQFF. J is TRBJ2-1 and V is TRBV9; 9 bases are shared with TRBD2. Trimming removed 4 bases from V and 3 bases from J; junction bases left unmatched: 8. Germline CDR1 SGDLS, CDR2 YYNGEE. The CDR3 extends over 16 amino acids.

The chain joins TRBV5-6 to TRBJ2-7, with TRBD1 matching 9 bases. This CDR3 is built from 15 residues. Germline V gene data show CDR1 as SGHDT and CDR2 as YYEEEE. Losses at the gene ends were 3 bases for V and 3 bases for J; bases not matched to a gene: 7. This chain's CDR3 is CASSSAPGQGYEQYF. CDR3 nucleotides: TGTGCCAGCAGCTCTGCACCGGGACAGGGCTACGAGCAGTACTTC. Filled out from reference TRBV5-6 and TRBJ2-7, the complete variable domain reads DAGVTQSPTHLIKTRGQQVTLRCSPKSGHDTVSWYQQALGQGPQFIFQYYEEEERQRGNFPDRFSGHQFPNYSSELNVNALLLGDSALYLCASSSAPGQGYEQYFGPGTRLTVT.

The chain is built from TRBV5-6 and TRBJ2-5, with unresolved D. CDR1 and CDR2 (germline): SGHDT, YYEEEE. The CDR3 has 13 residues. Trimming cost V 4 bases and J 6 bases, with 13 bases left between them. CDR3 nucleotides: TGTGCCAGCAGCCGCGACTGGGATCAGACCCAGTACTTC. This sequence encodes CASSRDWDQTQYF.

The rearrangement joins TRBV28 to TRBJ1-1; D is possibly TRBD1 (5 bases). Trimming shortened V by 7 bases and J by 4 bases, and 7 bases separated the two germline ends. The CDR3 sequence is 11 residues long. Germline CDR1 and CDR2: MDHEN and SYDVKM. CDR3 in DNA: TGTGCCAGCAAGGGGACCACTGAAGCTTTCTTT. Translation gives CASKGTTEAFF. The whole variable domain, filled in from reference TRBV28 and TRBJ1-1, reads DVKVTQSSRYLVKRTGEKVFLECVQDMDHENMFWYRQDPGLGLRLIYFSYDVKMKEKGDIPEGYSVSREKKERFSLILESASTNQTSMYLCASKGTTEAFFGQGTRLTVV.

This clone was observed a single time. J is TRBJ2-1 and V is TRBV6-6; no clear D. CDR1 and CDR2 from the germline V gene are MNHNY and SVGAGI (reference sequence). This CDR3 region has 15 residues. V dropped 4 bases and J dropped 0 bases, with 10 bases sitting between them. Here the CDR3 reads CASSLTTHSYNEQFF. The CDR3 DNA sequence: TGTGCCAGCAGTTTAACTACCCACTCCTACAATGAGCAGTTCTTC.

V is TRBV6-1 and J is TRBJ1-5; TRBD1 might be the D (5 bases). The germline CDR1 and CDR2 sequences are MNHNS and SASEGT. V shed 6 bases and J shed 3 bases, with 15 bases lying between them. The CDR3 spans 15 residues. CDR3 in amino acids: CASRAGRGTNQPQHF. In DNA form, the CDR3 reads TGTGCCAGCAGGGCAGGGAGAGGGACCAATCAGCCCCAGCATTTT.

The chain couples TRBV7-9 to TRBJ1-5, with no clear D. Germline V gene sequence: CDR1 SEHNR, CDR2 FQNEAQ (reference sequence). The ends were cut back, 2 bases at V and 2 bases at J, with 7 bases in the middle. CDR3 size: 14 residues. The CDR3 DNA sequence: TGTGCCAGCAGCTTAAGCGGGGGCAATCAGCCCCAGCATTTT. Translating gives CASSLSGGNQPQHF.

The genes are TRBV19 and TRBJ1-1, with a weak D call TRBD1 (6 bases). Germline-derived CDR1 and CDR2 are LNHDA and SQIVND (reference sequence). V lost 6 bases and J lost 0, with 20 bases in between. The CDR3 contains 17 residues. The CDR3 spells CASSFRKDSPMNTEAFF. The CDR3 DNA is TGTGCCAGTAGCTTCAGAAAGGACAGTCCGATGAACACTGAAGCTTTCTTT. Full variable domain (remainder filled in from reference TRBV19 and TRBJ1-1): DGGITQSPKYLFRKEGQNVTLSCEQNLNHDAMYWYRQDPGQGLRLIYYSQIVNDFQKGDIAEGYSVSREKKESFPLTVTSAQKNPTAFYLCASSFRKDSPMNTEAFFGQGTRLTVV.

The J gene is TRBJ2-2, the V gene TRBV6-4; 11 bases fit TRBD1. This CDR3 has 14 residues. The J segment lost 6 bases and the V segment lost 6 bases, leaving 3 bases of the junction unmatched. The germline CDR1 and CDR2 sequences are MRHNA and SNTAGT. The CDR3 here is CASSRDRGAGELFF. Written as DNA, the CDR3 is TGTGCCAGCAGCCGGGACAGGGGGGCCGGGGAGCTGTTTTTT.

This clone was recorded only once. The rearrangement links TRBV4-1 to TRBJ2-2; D perhaps matches TRBD1 (6 bases). The CDR3 spans 17 residues. Germline CDR1 MGHRA, CDR2 YSYEKL. The V gene lost 1 base and the J gene lost 4 bases, with 16 bases spanning the gap. The CDR3 DNA sequence: TGCGCCAGCAGCCAAGGTTTGCTCAGGGGATTCACCGGGGAGCTGTTTTTT. It is translated as CASSQGLLRGFTGELFF.

This chain connects TRBV27 to TRBJ1-2; 9 bases align to TRBD1. The length of the CDR3 is 14 residues. Germline loops: CDR1 MNHEY, CDR2 SMNVEV (reference sequence). The J segment lost 6 bases and the V segment lost 8 bases, leaving 10 bases of the junction unmatched. For the CDR3, the DNA is TGTGCCAGCCGCCCCCGGGACAGGGAGGATGGCTACACCTTC. It yields the protein CASRPRDREDGYTF.

The rearrangement joins TRBV7-8 to TRBJ2-1; D is unclear. V lost 6 bases to trimming and J lost 8 bases, with 11 bases between them. CDR1 and CDR2 (germline): SGHVS, FQNEAQ. This CDR3 comprises 12 residues. The CDR3 DNA follows: TGTGCCAGCAGTCCTCGTTGGGATGAGCAGTTCTTC. Residues: CASSPRWDEQFF.

The chain uses TRBV5-4 and TRBJ2-5; 7 bases match TRBD2. The end of the DNA is better explained by TRBJ2-7, so the J call may be wrong. This CDR3 spans 14 amino acids. Looked up from germline, CDR1 is SGHNT and CDR2 is YYREEE (reference sequence). CDR3 sequence: CASSSGTINYEQYF. CDR3 coding DNA: TGTGCCAGCAGCTCCGGGACTATAAACTACGAGCAGTACTTC.

The chain combines TRBV6-6 with TRBJ2-3, with TRBD2 identical over 7 bases. The junction had 8 bases not matched to a gene; V was cut back by 4 bases and J by 4 bases. The germline V gene encodes CDR1 MNHNY and CDR2 SVGAGI (reference sequence). The CDR3 contains 15 residues. In nucleotides, the CDR3 is TGTGCCAGCAGTTTCGGGGGGAGTTCTGCAGATACGCAGTATTTT. Its protein is CASSFGGSSADTQYF.

The chain carries TRBV10-3 and TRBJ1-2, with D uncertain. The CDR3 is made up of 13 amino acids. The V and J ends lost 6 bases and 3 bases respectively, with 11 bases between them. Germline CDR1 is ENHRY and CDR2 is SYGVKD. This CDR3 reads CAIRISGYYGYTF. Here the CDR3 DNA reads TGTGCCATCAGGATATCAGGTTACTATGGCTACACCTTC.

The chain couples TRBV5-1 to TRBJ2-1, with D possibly called TRBD1 or TRBD2 (6 bases each). The V gene lost 5 bases and the J gene lost 0 bases, with 15 bases spanning the gap. CDR1 SGHRS and CDR2 YFSETQ come from the germline V gene. CDR3 length: 16 residues. CDR3 in DNA: TGCGCCAGCAGACCTCCGGGGGCCAACTCCTACAATGAGCAGTTCTTC. It encodes CASRPPGANSYNEQFF.

This clone was seen a single time. Written as DNA, the CDR3 is TGTGCCAGCAGCGCCCCGGGACAGATGAACACTGAAGCTTTCTTT. It encodes CASSAPGQMNTEAFF. The chain couples TRBV7-6 to TRBJ1-1, with 7 bases fitting TRBD1. J was trimmed by 0 bases and V by 5 bases; bases with no gene match: 6. There are 15 residues in the CDR3. The germline gives CDR1 SGHVS, CDR2 FNYEAQ. Full variable domain (rest looked up from reference TRBV7-6 and TRBJ1-1): GAGVSQSPRYKVTKRGQDVALRCDPISGHVSLYWYRQALGQGPEFLTYFNYEAQQDKSGLPNDRFSAERPEGSISTLTIQRTEQRDSAMYRCASSAPGQMNTEAFFGQGTRLTVV.

The chain joins TRBV6-1 to TRBJ1-2, with 7 bases aligning to TRBD1. The CDR3 runs 13 residues. V shed 9 bases, J shed 6 bases, and the junction held 10 bases outside the gene matches. The germline CDR1 and CDR2 sequences are MNHNS and SASEGT. DNA for the CDR3: TGTGCCAGTACAGGGGAGATCGGTGATGGCTACACCTTC. This translates into CASTGEIGDGYTF.

The rearrangement joins TRBV4-1 to TRBJ2-2; D call uncertain. This CDR3 has 19 amino acids. Germline V gives CDR1 MGHRA, CDR2 YSYEKL. Trimming shortened V by 4 bases and J by 6 bases, and 27 bases separated the two germline ends. Here the CDR3 DNA reads TGCGCCAGCAGCCCGCGTTCAATATCAGACAAGTGGAAACCCGGGGAGCTGTTTTTT. As protein: CASSPRSISDKWKPGELFF.

The rearrangement links TRBV6-1 to TRBJ1-2; TRBD1 is a possible D gene (6 bases). Looked up from germline, CDR1 is MNHNS and CDR2 is SASEGT. This CDR3 comprises 12 residues. The germline V and J ends were trimmed by 6 bases and 7 bases, with 12 bases remaining between them. CDR3 in DNA: TGTGCCAGCAGGAAACAGGGAGGTGGCTACACCTTC. Its protein is CASRKQGGGYTF.

The chain carries TRBV30 and TRBJ1-1, with unresolved D. V was cut by 0 bases and J by 0 bases, with 5 bases left in between. The CDR3 is 13 amino acids. The germline V gene has CDR1 GTSNPN and CDR2 SVGIG (reference sequence). For the CDR3, the DNA is TGTGCCTGGAGTGTACATATGAACACTGAAGCTTTCTTT. Translating it yields CAWSVHMNTEAFF. The complete variable domain, with remaining parts taken from reference TRBV30 and TRBJ1-1, reads SQTIHQWPATLVQPVGSPLSLECTVEGTSNPNLYWYRQAAGRGLQLLFYSVGIGQISSEVPQNLSASRPQDRQFILSSKKLLLSDSGFYLCAWSVHMNTEAFFGQGTRLTVV.

The V call is TRBV28, the J call TRBJ2-5; D not certain. V gave up 6 bases and J gave up 7 bases, with 24 bases separating them. Germline V CDR1 and CDR2: MDHEN, SYDVKM. This CDR3 comprises 16 residues. The CDR3 spells CASSPLSTDRRGTQYF. As DNA, the CDR3 is TGTGCCAGCAGCCCCCTATCCACCGACCGGCGAGGGACCCAGTACTTC.

This chain's CDR3 is CASSWTGDNQPQHF. In nucleotides, the CDR3 is TGTGCCAGCAGTTGGACAGGGGACAATCAGCCCCAGCATTTT. The V gene is TRBV6-5, the J gene TRBJ1-5, with 9 bases lining up with TRBD1. Germline trimming cut 4 bases from V and 3 bases from J; bases unmatched to any gene: 1. Germline CDR1 reads MNHEY; CDR2 reads SVGAGI. This CDR3 is built from 14 residues.